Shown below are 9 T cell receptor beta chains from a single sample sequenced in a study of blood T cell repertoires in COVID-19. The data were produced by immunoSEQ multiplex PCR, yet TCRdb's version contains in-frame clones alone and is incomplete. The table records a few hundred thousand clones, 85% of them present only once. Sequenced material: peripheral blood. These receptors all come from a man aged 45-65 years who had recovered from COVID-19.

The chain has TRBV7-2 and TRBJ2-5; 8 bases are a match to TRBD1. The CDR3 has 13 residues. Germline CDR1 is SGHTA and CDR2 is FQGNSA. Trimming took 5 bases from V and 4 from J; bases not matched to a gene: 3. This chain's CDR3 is CASSAGQAETQYF. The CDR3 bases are TGTGCCAGCAGCGCGGGACAGGCAGAGACCCAGTACTTC.

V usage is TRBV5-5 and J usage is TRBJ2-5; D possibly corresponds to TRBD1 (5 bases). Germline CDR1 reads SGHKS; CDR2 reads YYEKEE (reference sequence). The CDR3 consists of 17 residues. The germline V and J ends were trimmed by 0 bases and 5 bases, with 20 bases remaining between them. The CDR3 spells CASSLGQGSLSLETQYF. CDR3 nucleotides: TGTGCCAGCAGCTTGGGGCAGGGCTCTCTTAGTTTGGAGACCCAGTACTTC.

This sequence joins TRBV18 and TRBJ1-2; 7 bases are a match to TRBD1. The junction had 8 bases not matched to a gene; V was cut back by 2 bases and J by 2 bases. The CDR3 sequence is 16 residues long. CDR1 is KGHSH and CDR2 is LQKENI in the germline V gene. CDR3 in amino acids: CASSPGKNRGNYGYTF. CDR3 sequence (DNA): TGTGCCAGCTCACCAGGCAAAAACAGGGGCAACTATGGCTACACCTTC. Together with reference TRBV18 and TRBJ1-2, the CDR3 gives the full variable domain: NAGVMQNPRHLVRRRGQEARLRCSPMKGHSHVYWYRQLPEEGLKFMVYLQKENIIDESGMPKERFSAEFPKEGPSILRIQQVVRGDSAAYFCASSPGKNRGNYGYTFGSGTRLTVV.

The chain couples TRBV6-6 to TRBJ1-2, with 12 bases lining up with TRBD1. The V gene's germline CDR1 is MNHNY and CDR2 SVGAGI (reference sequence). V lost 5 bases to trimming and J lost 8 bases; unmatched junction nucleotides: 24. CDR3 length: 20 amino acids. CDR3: CASSLGTGQGAGKRLTGYTF. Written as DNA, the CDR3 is TGTGCCAGCAGTCTCGGAACGGGACAGGGGGCTGGCAAACGACTGACCGGCTACACCTTC.

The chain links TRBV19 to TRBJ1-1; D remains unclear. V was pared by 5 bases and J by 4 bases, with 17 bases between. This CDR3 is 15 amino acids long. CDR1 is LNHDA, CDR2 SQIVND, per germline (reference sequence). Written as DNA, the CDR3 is TGTGCCAGTAGTGATTCCCTACGTCGATCCACTGAAGCTTTCTTT. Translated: CASSDSLRRSTEAFF. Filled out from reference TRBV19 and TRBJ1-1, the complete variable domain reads DGGITQSPKYLFRKEGQNVTLSCEQNLNHDAMYWYRQDPGQGLRLIYYSQIVNDFQKGDIAEGYSVSREKKESFPLTVTSAQKNPTAFYLCASSDSLRRSTEAFFGQGTRLTVV.

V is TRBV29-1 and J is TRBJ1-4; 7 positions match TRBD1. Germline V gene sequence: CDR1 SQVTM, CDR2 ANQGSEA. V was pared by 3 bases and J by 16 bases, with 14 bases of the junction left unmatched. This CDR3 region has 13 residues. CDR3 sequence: CSVETGTPVLRFF. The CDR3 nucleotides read TGCAGCGTTGAGACAGGGACCCCGGTTTTACGGTTTTTT.

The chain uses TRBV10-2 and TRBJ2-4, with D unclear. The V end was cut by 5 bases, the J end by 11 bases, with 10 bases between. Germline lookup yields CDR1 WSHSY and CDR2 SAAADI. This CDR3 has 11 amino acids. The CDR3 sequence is CASSYGEVQYF. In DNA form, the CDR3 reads TGCGCCAGCAGTTACGGAGAGGTTCAGTACTTC.

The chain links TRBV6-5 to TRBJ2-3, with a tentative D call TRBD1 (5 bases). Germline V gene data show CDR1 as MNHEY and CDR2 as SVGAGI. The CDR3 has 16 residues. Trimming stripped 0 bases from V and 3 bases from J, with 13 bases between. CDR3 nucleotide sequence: TGTGCCAGCAGTTACTCAGGTCAGGGTCCGACAGATACGCAGTATTTT. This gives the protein CASSYSGQGPTDTQYF.

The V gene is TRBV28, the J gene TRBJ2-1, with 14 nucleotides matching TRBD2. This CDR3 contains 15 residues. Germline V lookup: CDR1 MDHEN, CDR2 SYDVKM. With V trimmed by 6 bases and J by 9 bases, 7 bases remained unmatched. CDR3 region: CASSGGTSGRGEQFF. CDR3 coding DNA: TGTGCCAGCAGCGGAGGGACTAGCGGGAGAGGTGAGCAGTTCTTC.